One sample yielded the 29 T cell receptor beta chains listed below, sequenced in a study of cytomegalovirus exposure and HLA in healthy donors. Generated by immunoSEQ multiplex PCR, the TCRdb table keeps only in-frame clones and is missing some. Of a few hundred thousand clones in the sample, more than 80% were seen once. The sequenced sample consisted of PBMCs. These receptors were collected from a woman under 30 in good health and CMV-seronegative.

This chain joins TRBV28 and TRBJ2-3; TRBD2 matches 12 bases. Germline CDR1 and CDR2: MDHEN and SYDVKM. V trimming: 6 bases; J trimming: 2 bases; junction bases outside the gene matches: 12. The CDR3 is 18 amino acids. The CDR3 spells CASSLLVGLAGHTDTQYF. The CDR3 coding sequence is TGTGCCAGCAGCCTACTTGTTGGACTAGCGGGACACACAGATACGCAGTATTTT.

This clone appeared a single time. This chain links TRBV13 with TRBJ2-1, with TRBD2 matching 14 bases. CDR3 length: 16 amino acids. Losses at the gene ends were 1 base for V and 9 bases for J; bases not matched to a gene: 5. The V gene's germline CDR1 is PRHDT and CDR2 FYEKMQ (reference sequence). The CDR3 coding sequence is TGTGCCAGCAGCTTAGAGTGGACTAGCGGGAGGCTTGAGCAGTTCTTC. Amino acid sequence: CASSLEWTSGRLEQFF. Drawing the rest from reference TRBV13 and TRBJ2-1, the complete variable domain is AAGVIQSPRHLIKEKRETATLKCYPIPRHDTVYWYQQGPGQDPQFLISFYEKMQSDKGSIPDRFSAQQFSDYHSELNMSSLELGDSALYFCASSLEWTSGRLEQFFGPGTRLTVL.

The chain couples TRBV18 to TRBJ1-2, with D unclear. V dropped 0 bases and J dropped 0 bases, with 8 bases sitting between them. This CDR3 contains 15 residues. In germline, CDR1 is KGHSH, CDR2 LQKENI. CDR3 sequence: CASSPPRTTNYGYTF. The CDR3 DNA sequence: TGTGCCAGCTCACCACCACGTACAACTAACTATGGCTACACCTTC.

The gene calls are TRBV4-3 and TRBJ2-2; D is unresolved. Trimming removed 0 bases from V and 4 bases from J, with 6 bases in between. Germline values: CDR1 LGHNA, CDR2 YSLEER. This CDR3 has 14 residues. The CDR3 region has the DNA TGCGCCAGCAGCCAAGATAGACTCACCGGGGAGCTGTTTTTT. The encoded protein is CASSQDRLTGELFF.

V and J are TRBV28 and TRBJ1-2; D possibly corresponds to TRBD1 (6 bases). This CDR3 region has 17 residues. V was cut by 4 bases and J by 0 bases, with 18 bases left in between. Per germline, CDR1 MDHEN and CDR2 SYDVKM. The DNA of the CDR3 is TGTGCCAGCAGTTCCCCTCCGGGGGGGGGCACTAACTATGGCTACACCTTC. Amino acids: CASSSPPGGGTNYGYTF.

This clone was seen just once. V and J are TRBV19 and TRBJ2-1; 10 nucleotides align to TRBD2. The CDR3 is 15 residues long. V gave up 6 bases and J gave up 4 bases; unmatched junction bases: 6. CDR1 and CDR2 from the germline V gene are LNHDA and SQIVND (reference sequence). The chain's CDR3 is CASRPSGSTYNEQFF. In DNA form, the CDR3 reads TGTGCCAGTAGGCCTAGCGGGAGCACTTACAATGAGCAGTTCTTC.

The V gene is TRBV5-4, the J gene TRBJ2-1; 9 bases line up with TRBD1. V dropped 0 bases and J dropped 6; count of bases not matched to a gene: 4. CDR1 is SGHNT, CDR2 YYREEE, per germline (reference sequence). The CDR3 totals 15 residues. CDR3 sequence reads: CASSLETGGGNEQFF. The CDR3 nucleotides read TGTGCCAGCAGCTTGGAGACAGGGGGTGGCAATGAGCAGTTCTTC.

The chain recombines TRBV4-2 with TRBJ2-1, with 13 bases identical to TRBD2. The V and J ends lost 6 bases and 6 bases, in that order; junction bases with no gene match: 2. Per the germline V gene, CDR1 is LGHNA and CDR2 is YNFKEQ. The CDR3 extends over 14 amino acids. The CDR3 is CASRGLAGLNEQFF. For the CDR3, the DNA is TGTGCCAGCAGGGGACTAGCGGGACTCAATGAGCAGTTCTTC.

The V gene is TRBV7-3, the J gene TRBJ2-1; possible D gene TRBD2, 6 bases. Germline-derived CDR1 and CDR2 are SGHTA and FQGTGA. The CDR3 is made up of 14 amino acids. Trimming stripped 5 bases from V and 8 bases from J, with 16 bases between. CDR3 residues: CASSLGGDEDEQFF. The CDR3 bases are TGTGCCAGCAGCCTAGGCGGGGATGAGGATGAGCAGTTCTTC.

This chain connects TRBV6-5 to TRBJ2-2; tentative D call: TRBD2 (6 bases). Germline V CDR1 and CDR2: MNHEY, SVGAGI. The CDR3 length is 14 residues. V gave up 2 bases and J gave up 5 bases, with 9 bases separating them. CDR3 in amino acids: CASSYGRGTGELFF. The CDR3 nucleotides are TGTGCCAGCAGTTACGGCCGGGGGACCGGGGAGCTGTTTTTT.

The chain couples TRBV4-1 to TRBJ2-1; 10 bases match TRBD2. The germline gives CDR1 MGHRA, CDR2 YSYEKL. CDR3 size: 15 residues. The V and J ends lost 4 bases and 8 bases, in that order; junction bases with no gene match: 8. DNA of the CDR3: TGCGCCAGCAGCCCGATAGCGGGAGGATCTTATGAGCAGTTCTTC. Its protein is CASSPIAGGSYEQFF.

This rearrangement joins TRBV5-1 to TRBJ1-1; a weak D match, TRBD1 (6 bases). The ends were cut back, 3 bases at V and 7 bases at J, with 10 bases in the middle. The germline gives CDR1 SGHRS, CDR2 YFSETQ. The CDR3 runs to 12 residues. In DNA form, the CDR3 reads TGCGCCAGCAGCTCTCAGGGGTATGAAGCTTTCTTT. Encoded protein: CASSSQGYEAFF.

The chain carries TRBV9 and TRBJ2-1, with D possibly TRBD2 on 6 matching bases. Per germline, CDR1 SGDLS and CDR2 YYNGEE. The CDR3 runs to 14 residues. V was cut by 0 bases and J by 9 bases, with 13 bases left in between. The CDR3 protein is CASSVGGIVSEQFF. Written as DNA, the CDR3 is TGTGCCAGCAGCGTAGGCGGGATAGTATCTGAGCAGTTCTTC.

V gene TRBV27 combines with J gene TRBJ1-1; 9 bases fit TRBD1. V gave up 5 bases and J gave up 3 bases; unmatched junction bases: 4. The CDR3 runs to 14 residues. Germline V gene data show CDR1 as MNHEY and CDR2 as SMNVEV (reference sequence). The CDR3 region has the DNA TGTGCCAGCAGTCAACAGGGGGCACACACTGAAGCTTTCTTT. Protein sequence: CASSQQGAHTEAFF.

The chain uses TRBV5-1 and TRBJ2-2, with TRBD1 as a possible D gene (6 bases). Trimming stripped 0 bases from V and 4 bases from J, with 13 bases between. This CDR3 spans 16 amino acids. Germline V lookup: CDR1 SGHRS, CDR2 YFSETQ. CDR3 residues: CASSLGTYRATGELFF. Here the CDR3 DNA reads TGCGCCAGCAGCTTGGGCACCTACAGGGCCACCGGGGAGCTGTTTTTT.

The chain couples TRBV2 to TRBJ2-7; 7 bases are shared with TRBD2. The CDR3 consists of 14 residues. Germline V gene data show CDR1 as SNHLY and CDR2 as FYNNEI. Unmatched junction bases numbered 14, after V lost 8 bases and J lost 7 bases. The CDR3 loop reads CASVGDYLPGEQYF. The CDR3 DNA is TGTGCCAGCGTGGGGGACTATCTCCCAGGGGAGCAGTACTTC. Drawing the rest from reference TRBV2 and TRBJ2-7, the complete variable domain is EPEVTQTPSHQVTQMGQEVILRCVPISNHLYFYWYRQILGQKVEFLVSFYNNEISEKSEIFDDQFSVERPDGSNFTLKIRSTKLEDSAMYFCASVGDYLPGEQYFGPGTRLTVT.

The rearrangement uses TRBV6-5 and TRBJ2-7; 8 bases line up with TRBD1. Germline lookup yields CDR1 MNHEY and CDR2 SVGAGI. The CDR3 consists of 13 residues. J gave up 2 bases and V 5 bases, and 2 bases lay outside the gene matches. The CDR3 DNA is TGTGCCAGCAGTGGACAGGGAACCTACGAGCAGTACTTC. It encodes CASSGQGTYEQYF.

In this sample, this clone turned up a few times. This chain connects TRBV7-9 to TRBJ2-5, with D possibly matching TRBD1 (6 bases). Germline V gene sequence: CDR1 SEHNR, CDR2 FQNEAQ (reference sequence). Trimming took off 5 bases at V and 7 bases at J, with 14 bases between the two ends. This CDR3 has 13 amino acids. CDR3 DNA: TGTGCCAGCAGCGCCACAGGGACGGGGACCCAGTACTTC. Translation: CASSATGTGTQYF.

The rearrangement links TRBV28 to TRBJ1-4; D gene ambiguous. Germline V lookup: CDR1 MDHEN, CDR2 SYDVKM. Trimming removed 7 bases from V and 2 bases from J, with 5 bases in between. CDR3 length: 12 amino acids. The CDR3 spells CASTGTNEKLFF. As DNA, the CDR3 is TGTGCCAGCACCGGTACTAATGAAAAACTGTTTTTT.

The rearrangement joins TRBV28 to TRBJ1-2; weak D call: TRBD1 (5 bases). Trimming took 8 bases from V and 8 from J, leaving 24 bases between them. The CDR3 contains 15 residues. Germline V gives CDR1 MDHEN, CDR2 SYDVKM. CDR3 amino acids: CASADGGRSRGGYTF. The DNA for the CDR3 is TGTGCCAGCGCGGACGGGGGTAGGTCCCGAGGCGGCTACACCTTC.

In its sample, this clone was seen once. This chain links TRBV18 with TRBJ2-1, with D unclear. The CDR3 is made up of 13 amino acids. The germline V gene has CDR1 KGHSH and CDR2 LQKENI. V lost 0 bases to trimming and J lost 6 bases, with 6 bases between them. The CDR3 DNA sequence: TGTGCCAGCTCACCACCGTCCAGCAATGAGCAGTTCTTC. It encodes CASSPPSSNEQFF.

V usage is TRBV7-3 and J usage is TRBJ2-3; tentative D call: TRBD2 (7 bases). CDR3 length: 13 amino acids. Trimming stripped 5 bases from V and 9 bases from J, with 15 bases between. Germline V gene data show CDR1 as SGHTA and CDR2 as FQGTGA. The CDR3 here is CASSPEGEGTQYF. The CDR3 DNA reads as TGTGCCAGCAGCCCTGAGGGGGAGGGCACGCAGTATTTT. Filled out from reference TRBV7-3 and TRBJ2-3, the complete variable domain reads GAGVSQTPSNKVTEKGKYVELRCDPISGHTALYWYRQSLGQGPEFLIYFQGTGAADDSGLPNDRFFAVRPEGSVSTLKIQRTERGDSAVYLCASSPEGEGTQYFGPGTRLTVL.

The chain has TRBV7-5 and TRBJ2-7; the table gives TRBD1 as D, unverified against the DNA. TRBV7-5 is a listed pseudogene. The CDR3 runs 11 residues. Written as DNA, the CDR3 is TGTGCCACTCACAGGCACTACGAGCAGTACTTC. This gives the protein CATHRHYEQYF.

The CDR3 region has the DNA TGTGCCAGCCTGGCGGGAGGGACCTACAATGAGCAGTTCTTC. Its translation: CASLAGGTYNEQFF. V and J are TRBV28 and TRBJ2-1; TRBD2 matches 9 bases. The CDR3 loop spans 14 amino acids. V gave up 8 bases and J gave up 2 bases; unmatched junction bases: 4. Germline CDR1 reads MDHEN; CDR2 reads SYDVKM.

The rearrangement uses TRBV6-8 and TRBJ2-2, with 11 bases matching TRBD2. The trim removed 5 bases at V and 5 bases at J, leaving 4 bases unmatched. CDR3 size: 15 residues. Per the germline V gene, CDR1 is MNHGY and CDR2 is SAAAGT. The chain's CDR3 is CASSRSGRETGELFF. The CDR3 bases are TGTGCCAGCAGTCGTAGCGGGAGGGAAACCGGGGAGCTGTTTTTT.

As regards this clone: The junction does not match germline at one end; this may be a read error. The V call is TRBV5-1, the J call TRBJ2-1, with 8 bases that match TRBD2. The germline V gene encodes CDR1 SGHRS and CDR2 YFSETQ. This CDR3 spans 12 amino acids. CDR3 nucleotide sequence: TGTGCCAGCAGCCTGGGACTAGGCCAGCAGTTCTTC. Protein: CASSLGLGQQFF. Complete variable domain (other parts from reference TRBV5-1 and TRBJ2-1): KAGVTQTPRYLIKTRGQQVTLSCSPISGHRSVSWYQQTPGQGLQFLFEYFSETQRNKGNFPGRFSGRQFSNSRSEMNVSTLELGDSALYLCASSLGLGQQFFGPGTRLTVL.

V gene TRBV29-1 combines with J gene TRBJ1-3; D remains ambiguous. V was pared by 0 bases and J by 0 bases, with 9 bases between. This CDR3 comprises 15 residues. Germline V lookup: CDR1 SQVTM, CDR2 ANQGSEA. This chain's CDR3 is CSVEDQTFSGNTIYF. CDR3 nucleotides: TGCAGCGTTGAAGATCAAACTTTCTCTGGAAACACCATATATTTT.

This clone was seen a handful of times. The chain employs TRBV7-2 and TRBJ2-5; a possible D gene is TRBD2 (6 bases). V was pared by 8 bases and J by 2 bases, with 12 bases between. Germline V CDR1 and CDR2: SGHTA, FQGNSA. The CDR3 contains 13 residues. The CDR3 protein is CASGGIVQETQYF. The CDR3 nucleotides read TGTGCCAGCGGAGGGATTGTTCAAGAGACCCAGTACTTC.

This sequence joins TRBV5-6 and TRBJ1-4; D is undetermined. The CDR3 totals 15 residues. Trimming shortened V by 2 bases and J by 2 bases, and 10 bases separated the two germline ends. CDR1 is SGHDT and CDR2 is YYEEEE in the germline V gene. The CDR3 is CASSLYAVTNEKLFF. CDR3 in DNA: TGTGCCAGCAGCTTATACGCAGTGACTAATGAAAAACTGTTTTTT. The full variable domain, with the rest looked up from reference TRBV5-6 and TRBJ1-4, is DAGVTQSPTHLIKTRGQQVTLRCSPKSGHDTVSWYQQALGQGPQFIFQYYEEEERQRGNFPDRFSGHQFPNYSSELNVNALLLGDSALYLCASSLYAVTNEKLFFGSGTQLSVL.